Given below is one T cell receptor (beta chain) in context. Its matching antigen is unknown. The data were obtained in a study of CD8 T cells in ankylosing spondylitis. Regarding the study as a whole: Significantly higher representation of disease-linked clones was reported for matched ankylosing spondylitis synovial fluid. There was a TCR beta motif, made of roughly eight highly homologous variants, that appeared characteristic of ankylosing spondylitis blood. Some motif variants had been reported before (in reactive arthritis synovial fluid and blood).

Germline V gives CDR1 MNHEY, CDR2 SVGEGT. Trimming removed 0 bases from V and 3 bases from J, with 12 bases in between. The CDR3 has 16 amino acids. TCRdb reprocessed the 5' RACE reads via MiXCR and lists one record per CDR3 protein. This sample has 220,000 or so distinct CDR3 sequences, with about 10% found just once. This clonotype was sampled from a male donor with ankylosing spondylitis or in good health (not recorded which). This chain joins TRBV6-2 or TRBV6-3 and TRBJ1-5; D gene unclear. The sample consisted of blood, either unsorted or a sorted T cell fraction (not recorded which). In nucleotides, the CDR3 is TGTGCCAGCAGTTACTCGATGGAGGGTAACAATCAGCCCCAGCATTTT. Protein: CASSYSMEGNNQPQHF.